This T cell receptor (beta chain) was sequenced for a study of blood T cell repertoires in COVID-19. Study details: T cells, B-cell-depleted T cells, or PBMCs provided the cDNA or gDNA that served as material.

This clone has only a few counts. This CDR3 region has 16 residues. CDR1 SGHNT and CDR2 YYREEE come from the germline V gene (reference sequence). Trimming stripped 0 bases from V and 10 bases from J, with 19 bases between. Generated by immunoSEQ multiplex PCR, the TCRdb table keeps only in-frame clones and is missing some. In the table there are approximately 380,000 clones, around 84% of which are singletons. The TCR was taken from a woman younger than 30 with acute or convalescent COVID-19. The sequencing input was peripheral blood. The gene calls are TRBV5-4 and TRBJ2-2; TRBD2 might be the D (7 bases). CDR3 DNA sequence: TGTGCCAGCAGCTTGGTGCCGGGGGGCCCGCCCAAGGAGCTGTTTTTT. It yields the protein CASSLVPGGPPKELFF.